The sequence of this T cell receptor (beta chain) was determined in a study of T cells in Graves' hyperthyroidism and ophthalmopathy. General study points: The model forecast ophthalmopathy, anticipating it by a median roughly 6.5 months before onset.

Diagnoses rested on clinical symptoms, serum thyroxine and TRAb, thyroid ultrasound and orbital computed tomography. Germline-derived CDR1 and CDR2 are DFQATT and SNEGSKA (reference sequence). Trimming removed 7 bases from V and 5 bases from J, with 23 bases in between. CDR3 length: 15 amino acids. Concerning this clonotype: What it recognizes is unknown.

Regions amplified from RNA transcripts were the TCR beta CDR3 regions. During a first-round RT-PCR of the TCR CDR3, the HTBI primer set was used. From the multiplex PCR reads, TCRdb called clonotypes with MiXCR, one entry per CDR3 protein. The data show about 540,000 distinct CDR3 sequences, under 60% seen once. The sequencing input was peripheral blood or thyroid tissue (not recorded which). The clonotype was recovered from a woman in her late teens or twenties with Graves' hyperthyroidism. The chain recombines TRBV20-1 with TRBJ2-5; D remains ambiguous. CDR3 DNA sequence: TGCAGTGTGATGAGCTTCGGAGTGGATGTTGAGACCCAGTACTTC. Protein: CSVMSFGVDVETQYF.